This T cell receptor beta chain stems from a study of tumor and adjacent non-tumor tissue in lung cancer listed by TCRdb under 2018. Study-wide context: Patients with adenocarcinoma (about twelve), squamous cell carcinoma (2) and small cell lung cancer (1) were included in the cohort. Ages among the roughly 15 patients ranged from roughly 31 to 76 years, there were around ten men and 5 women, and disease was at TNM stage I to III. A total of approximately 120,000,000 productive TCRbeta reads were generated by sequencing, corresponding to an average of about 4.2 million reads per sample. Using bulk TCRbeta repertoires from 15 lung cancer patients, the study set lung tumor tissue side by side with matched distant non-tumor lung tissue. For each patient, one tumor sample and one normal lung sample were taken, giving around 31 paired specimens that underwent TCRbeta CDR3 sequencing. Here is what the overall study found, with its caveats: Significantly higher TCR diversity (inverse Simpson) was observed in tumor tissue than in normal lung tissue (approximately 440 vs 150, P = 0.0075, Mann-Whitney U test). The top 100 clones made up a significantly larger cumulative share of the repertoire in normal lung than in tumor tissue. TCR diversity was significantly higher in younger patients, and greater tumor TCR diversity was associated with shorter overall survival and shorter disease-free survival. The sequencing platform is not named in the methods, and unique molecular identifiers are not mentioned. Because peripheral blood was not sequenced, the blood TCRbeta repertoires of the lung cancer patients in the study went unexamined. Only about 15 patients were in the cohort, and the authors stated that larger samples and more detailed clinical data are needed.

The receptor library was made with multiplex PCR. Reads for this sample came from an Illumina HiSeq 2500. Following protocols modified from ARM-PCR, the researchers constructed TCRbeta libraries through three rounds of nested PCR with primers (Table S4). Before sequencing, PCR products of 200-500 bp were cut from the gel and purified using the QIAquick gel extraction kit. Per the source publication's procedure: Trimmomatic was used to clean the reads, FLASH merged the cleaned reads into complete CDR3 sequences, and MiTCR assigned the sequences to V(D)J germline segments. VDJtools was used to compute clonal diversity as the inverse Simpson's index. Productive reads were defined as in-frame sequences without a premature stop codon. The public reads were run again by TCRdb, first through fastp at Q25 and then through MiXCR, and only productive beta chains were kept. Rows merge per CDR3 protein into single entries with the most common DNA and genes. The V and J calls were determined by TCRdb, not by the authors. A total of about 85,000 distinct CDR3 sequences appear in this sample, 61% of them only once. The ten largest clones take up about 15% of the sample.

Based on the germline V gene, the CDR1 and CDR2 sequences are SGHDT and YYEEEE. CDR3 length: 15 amino acids, cysteine to phenylalanine. Solely the CDR3 DNA is kept, with 45 bases framed from the first base. V is clipped by 2 bases and J by 4 bases, and the sequence between their germline boundaries is 15 bases long. A single count supports this clonotype. The specificity of this receptor is unknown. Base qualities are not recorded, but no much larger clone differs from it by a single base. One read alone lends weak support. RNA was isolated from bulk unsorted tissue, and RNA quality was assessed with a NanoDrop ND-1000 and an Agilent 2100. Newly diagnosed lung cancer patients without prior chemotherapy who had been admitted for thoracic surgery in China between August and November 2014 were enrolled as donors. Patients who had received previous radiotherapy or chemotherapy, or who had another concurrent cancer, were excluded from the study. Pieces of surgical tissue measuring about 1-2.1 cm3 were kept in RNAlater solution and held at -80 degrees C until needed.

The sequenced material came from lung tumor tissue. This TCR was sampled from a man between 65 and 80 years old with non-small cell lung cancer. The rearranged segments are TRBV5-6 and TRBJ2-5, with an unclear D gene assignment. In nucleotide form, the sequence is TGTGCCAGCAGCTTCTCAGGCAGGCCTACAGAGACCCAGTACTTC. The resulting protein is CASSFSGRPTETQYF.